The subject of this entry is one TCR beta chain. Deletions cut 0 bases from V and 4 bases from J, with 12 bases between. Per germline, CDR1 DFQATT and CDR2 SNEGSKA (reference sequence). CDR3 length: 14 amino acids. The data derive from a study of blood T cells in healthy people across ages. A J-beta primer mix and a sample-barcoded 5' primer were used in a second PCR of roughly 6 to 12 cycles. TCRdb passed the 5' RACE reads through MiXCR, listing each CDR3 protein once. The data contain about 930,000 distinct CDR3 sequences, 25% to 35% of them singletons. Total RNA was extracted at no less than 6 micrograms per sample. These data also formed part of another study, on T cells of mothers and their children. As that study records: Over 8 million reads per mother and roughly 3 million per child were obtained. Thymic selection molds TCR recombination output in much the same way for related pairs as for unrelated pairs. Persistent microchimeric T cell clones were not found at ~100 per million sensitivity.

Material: blood. This clonotype originated in a woman in her thirties or forties in good health. The chain has TRBV20-1 and TRBJ1-2; a possible D gene is TRBD1 (6 bases). The CDR3 region is CSARDSRTAYGYTF. The CDR3 nucleotides read TGCAGTGCTAGAGATTCTCGGACAGCCTATGGCTACACCTTC.